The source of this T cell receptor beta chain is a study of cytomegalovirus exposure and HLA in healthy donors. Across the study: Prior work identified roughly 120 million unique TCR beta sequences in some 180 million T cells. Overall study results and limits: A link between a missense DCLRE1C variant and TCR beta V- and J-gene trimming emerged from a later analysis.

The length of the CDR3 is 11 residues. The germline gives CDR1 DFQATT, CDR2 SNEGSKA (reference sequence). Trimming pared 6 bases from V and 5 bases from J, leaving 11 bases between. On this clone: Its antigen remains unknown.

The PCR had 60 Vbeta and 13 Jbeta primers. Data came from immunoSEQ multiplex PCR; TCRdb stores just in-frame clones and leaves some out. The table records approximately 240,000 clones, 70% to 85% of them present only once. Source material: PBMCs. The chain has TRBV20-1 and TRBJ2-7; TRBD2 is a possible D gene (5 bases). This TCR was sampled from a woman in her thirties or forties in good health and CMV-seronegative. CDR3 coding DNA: TGCAGTGCCCCCGGGGTGGACGAGCAGTACTTC. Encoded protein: CSAPGVDEQYF.